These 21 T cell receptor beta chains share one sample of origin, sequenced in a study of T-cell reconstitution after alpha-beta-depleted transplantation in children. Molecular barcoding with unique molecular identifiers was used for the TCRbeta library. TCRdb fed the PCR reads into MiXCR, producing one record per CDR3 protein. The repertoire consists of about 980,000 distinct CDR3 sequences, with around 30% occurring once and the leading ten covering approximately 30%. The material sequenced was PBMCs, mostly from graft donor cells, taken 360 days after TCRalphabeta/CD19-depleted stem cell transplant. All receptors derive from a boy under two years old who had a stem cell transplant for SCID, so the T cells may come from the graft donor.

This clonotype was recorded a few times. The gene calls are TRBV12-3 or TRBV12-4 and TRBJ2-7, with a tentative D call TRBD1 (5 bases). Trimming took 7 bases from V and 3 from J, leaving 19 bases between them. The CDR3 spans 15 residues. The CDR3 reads CASTPEQGLLYEQYF. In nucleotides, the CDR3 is TGTGCCAGCACCCCGGAGCAGGGTCTCCTCTACGAGCAGTACTTC.

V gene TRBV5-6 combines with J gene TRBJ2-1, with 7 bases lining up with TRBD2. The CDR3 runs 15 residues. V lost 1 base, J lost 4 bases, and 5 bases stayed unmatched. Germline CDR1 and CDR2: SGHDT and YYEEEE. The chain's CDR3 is CASSLWGGLYNEQFF. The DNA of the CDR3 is TGTGCCAGCAGCTTGTGGGGGGGACTGTACAATGAGCAGTTCTTC. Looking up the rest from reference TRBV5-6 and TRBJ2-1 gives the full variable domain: DAGVTQSPTHLIKTRGQQVTLRCSPKSGHDTVSWYQQALGQGPQFIFQYYEEEERQRGNFPDRFSGHQFPNYSSELNVNALLLGDSALYLCASSLWGGLYNEQFFGPGTRLTVL.

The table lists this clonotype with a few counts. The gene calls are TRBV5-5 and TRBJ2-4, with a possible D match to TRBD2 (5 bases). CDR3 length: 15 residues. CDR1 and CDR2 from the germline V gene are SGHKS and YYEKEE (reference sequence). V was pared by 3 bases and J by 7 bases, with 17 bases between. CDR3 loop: CASSWALAFSNIQYF. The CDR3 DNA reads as TGTGCCAGCAGCTGGGCCTTAGCGTTCTCCAACATTCAGTACTTC.

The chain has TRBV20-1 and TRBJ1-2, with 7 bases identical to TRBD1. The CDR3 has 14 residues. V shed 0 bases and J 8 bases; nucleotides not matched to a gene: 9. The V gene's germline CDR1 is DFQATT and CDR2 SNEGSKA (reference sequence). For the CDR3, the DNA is TGCAGTGCTAGAGATAATCGAGGGGGCCGGGGCTACACCTTC. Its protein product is CSARDNRGGRGYTF.

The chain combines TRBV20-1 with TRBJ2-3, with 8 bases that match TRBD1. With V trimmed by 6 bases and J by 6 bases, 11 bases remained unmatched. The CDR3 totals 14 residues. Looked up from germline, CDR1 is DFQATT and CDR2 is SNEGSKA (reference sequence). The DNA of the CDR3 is TGCAGTGCCGGACGGGACAGGATATGGGATACGCAGTATTTT. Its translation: CSAGRDRIWDTQYF.

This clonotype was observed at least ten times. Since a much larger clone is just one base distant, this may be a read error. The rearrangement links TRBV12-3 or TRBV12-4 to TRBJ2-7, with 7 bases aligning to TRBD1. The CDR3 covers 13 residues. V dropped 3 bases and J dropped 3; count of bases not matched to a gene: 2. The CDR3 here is CASSLPGGYEQYF. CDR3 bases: TGTGCCAGCAGTTTGCCAGGGGGCTACGAGCAGTACTTC.

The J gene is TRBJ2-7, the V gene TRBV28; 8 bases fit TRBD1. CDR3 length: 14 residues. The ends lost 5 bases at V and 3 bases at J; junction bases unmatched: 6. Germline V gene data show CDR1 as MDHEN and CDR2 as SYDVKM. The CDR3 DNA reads TGTGCCAGCAGTGGGGACAGGCATAACTACGAGCAGTACTTC. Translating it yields CASSGDRHNYEQYF.

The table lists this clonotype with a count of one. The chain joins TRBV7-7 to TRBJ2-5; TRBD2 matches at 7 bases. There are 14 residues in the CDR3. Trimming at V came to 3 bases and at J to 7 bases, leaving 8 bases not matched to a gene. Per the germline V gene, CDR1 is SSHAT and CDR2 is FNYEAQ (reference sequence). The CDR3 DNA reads TGTGCCAGCAGCTTCGATTTTCCGGGAGGGACCCAGTACTTC. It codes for CASSFDFPGGTQYF.

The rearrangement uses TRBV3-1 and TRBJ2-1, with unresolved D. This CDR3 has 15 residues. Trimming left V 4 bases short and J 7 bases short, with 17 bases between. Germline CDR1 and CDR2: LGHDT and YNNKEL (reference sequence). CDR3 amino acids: CASSLRPTTENEQFF. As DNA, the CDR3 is TGTGCCAGCAGCCTACGGCCAACAACGGAGAATGAGCAGTTCTTC.

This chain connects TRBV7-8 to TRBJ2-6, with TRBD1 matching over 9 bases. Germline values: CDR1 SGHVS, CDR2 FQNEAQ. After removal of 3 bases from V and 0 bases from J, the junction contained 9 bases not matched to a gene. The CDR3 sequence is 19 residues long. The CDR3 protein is CASSFPDRGEGSGANVLTF. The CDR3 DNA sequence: TGTGCCAGCAGCTTTCCAGACAGGGGGGAGGGCTCTGGGGCCAACGTCCTGACTTTC.

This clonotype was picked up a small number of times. In nucleotides, the CDR3 is TGTGCTAGTGCTACGGACGCCAAAGAGACCCAGTACTTC. Its protein is CASATDAKETQYF. V gene TRBV12-5 combines with J gene TRBJ2-5; D gene ambiguous. Germline CDR1 LGHNT, CDR2 FRNRAP. This CDR3 spans 13 amino acids. The V gene lost 7 bases and the J gene lost 3 bases, with 12 bases spanning the gap. The full variable domain, with the rest looked up from reference TRBV12-5 and TRBJ2-5, is DARVTQTPRHKVTEMGQEVTMRCQPILGHNTVFWYRQTMMQGLELLAYFRNRAPLDDSGMPKDRFSAEMPDATLATLKIQPSEPRDSAVYFCASATDAKETQYFGPGTRLLVL.

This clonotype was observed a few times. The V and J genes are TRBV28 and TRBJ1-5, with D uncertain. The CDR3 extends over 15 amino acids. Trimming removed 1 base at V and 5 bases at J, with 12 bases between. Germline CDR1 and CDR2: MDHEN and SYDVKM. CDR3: CASSLSDGSYQPQHF. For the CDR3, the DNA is TGTGCCAGCAGTTTATCGGACGGGTCATATCAGCCCCAGCATTTT.

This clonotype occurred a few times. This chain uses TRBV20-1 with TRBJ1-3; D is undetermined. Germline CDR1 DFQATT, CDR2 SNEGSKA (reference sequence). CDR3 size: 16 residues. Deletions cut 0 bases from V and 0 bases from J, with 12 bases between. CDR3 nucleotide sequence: TGCAGTGCTAGAGATATATTCGTTAGCTCTGGAAACACCATATATTTT. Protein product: CSARDIFVSSGNTIYF.

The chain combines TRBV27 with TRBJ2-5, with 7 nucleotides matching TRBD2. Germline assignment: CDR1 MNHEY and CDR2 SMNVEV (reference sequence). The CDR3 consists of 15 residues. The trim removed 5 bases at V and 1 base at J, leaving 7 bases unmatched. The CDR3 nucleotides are TGTGCCAGCAGTCCAGGACTAGTTGCCCAAGAGACCCAGTACTTC. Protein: CASSPGLVAQETQYF.

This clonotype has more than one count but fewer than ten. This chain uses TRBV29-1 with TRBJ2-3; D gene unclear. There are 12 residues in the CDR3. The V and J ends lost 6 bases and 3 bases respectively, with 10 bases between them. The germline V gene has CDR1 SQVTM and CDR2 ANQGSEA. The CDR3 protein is CSVSQRTDTQYF. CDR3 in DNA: TGCAGCGTGTCCCAAAGGACAGATACGCAGTATTTT.

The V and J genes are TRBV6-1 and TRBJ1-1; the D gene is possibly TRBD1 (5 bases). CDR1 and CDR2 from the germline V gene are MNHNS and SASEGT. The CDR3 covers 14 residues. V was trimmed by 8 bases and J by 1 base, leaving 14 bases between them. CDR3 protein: CASGDQGENTEAFF. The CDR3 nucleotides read TGTGCCAGCGGGGATCAGGGAGAGAACACTGAAGCTTTCTTT.

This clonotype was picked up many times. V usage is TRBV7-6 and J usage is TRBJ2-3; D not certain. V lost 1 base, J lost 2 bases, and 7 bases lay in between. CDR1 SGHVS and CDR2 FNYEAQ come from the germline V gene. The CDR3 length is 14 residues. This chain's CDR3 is CASSLGRNTDTQYF. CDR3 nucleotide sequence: TGTGCCAGCAGCTTAGGTCGGAACACAGATACGCAGTATTTT.

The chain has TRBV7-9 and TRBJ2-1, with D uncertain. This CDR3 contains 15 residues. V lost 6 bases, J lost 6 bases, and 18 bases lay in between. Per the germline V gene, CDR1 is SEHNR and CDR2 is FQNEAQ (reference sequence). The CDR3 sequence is CASSPPSVGSNEQFF. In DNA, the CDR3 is TGTGCCAGCAGTCCGCCCTCAGTGGGATCCAATGAGCAGTTCTTC.

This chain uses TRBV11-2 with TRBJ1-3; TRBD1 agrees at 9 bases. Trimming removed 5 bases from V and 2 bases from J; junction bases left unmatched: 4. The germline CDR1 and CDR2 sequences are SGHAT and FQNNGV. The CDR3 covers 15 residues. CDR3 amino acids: CASSPQGAAGNTIYF. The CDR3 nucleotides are TGTGCCAGCAGCCCACAGGGGGCGGCTGGAAACACCATATATTTT.

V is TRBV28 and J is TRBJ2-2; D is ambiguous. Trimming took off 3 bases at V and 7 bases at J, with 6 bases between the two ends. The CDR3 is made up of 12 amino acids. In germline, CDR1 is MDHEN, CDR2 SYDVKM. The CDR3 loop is CASSFEIGELFF. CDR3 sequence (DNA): TGTGCCAGCAGTTTCGAGATCGGGGAGCTGTTTTTT.

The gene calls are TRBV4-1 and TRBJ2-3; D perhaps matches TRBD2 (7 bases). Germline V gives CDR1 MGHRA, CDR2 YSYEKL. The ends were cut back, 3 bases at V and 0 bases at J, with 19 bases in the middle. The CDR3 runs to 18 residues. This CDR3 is CASSQTTLRGGSTDTQYF. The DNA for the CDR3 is TGCGCCAGCAGCCAGACCACCCTCAGGGGAGGGAGCACAGATACGCAGTATTTT.